What follows are 3 T cell receptor beta chains derived from one specimen sequenced in a study of blood T cell repertoires in COVID-19. Assay: immunoSEQ multiplex PCR; the TCRdb copy retains only in-frame clones and omits some. The sample includes about 220,000 clones, approximately 80% of them seen just once. Material for sequencing was peripheral blood. Every receptor here comes from a man over 45 with active or convalescent COVID-19.

The chain combines TRBV6-2 or TRBV6-3 with TRBJ1-2; D unresolved. Trimming left V 5 bases short and J 2 bases short, with 18 bases between. The V gene's germline CDR1 is MNHEY and CDR2 SVGEGT. There are 16 residues in the CDR3. The CDR3 reads CASSPLRAVKNYGYTF. In DNA, the CDR3 is TGTGCCAGCAGTCCCTTGCGGGCAGTCAAAAACTATGGCTACACCTTC.

The CDR3 sequence: CAISESTGNTEKLFF. CDR3 coding DNA: TGTGCCATCAGTGAGTCGACAGGGAATACTGAAAAACTGTTTTTT. The rearrangement links TRBV10-3 to TRBJ1-4; the match to TRBD1 covers 7 bases. The CDR3 is 15 amino acids. J gave up 7 bases and V 0 bases, and 5 bases lay outside the gene matches. CDR1 is ENHRY and CDR2 is SYGVKD in the germline V gene.

The chain has TRBV24-1 and TRBJ1-6, with 9 bases fitting TRBD1. CDR1 and CDR2 (germline): KGHDR, SFDVKD. V lost 1 base to trimming and J lost 0 bases; unmatched junction nucleotides: 21. The CDR3 is made up of 24 amino acids. This CDR3 reads CATSDLARGDRGYQLLSYNSPLHF. CDR3 sequence (DNA): TGTGCCACCAGTGATTTAGCAAGAGGTGACAGGGGGTATCAACTCCTCTCCTATAATTCACCCCTCCACTTT.